One sample yielded the 3 T cell receptor beta chains listed below, sequenced in a study of blood T cell repertoires in COVID-19. Sequencing used immunoSEQ multiplex PCR; TCRdb keeps in-frame clones, though not all of them. The profile covers fewer than 95,000 clones, with around 89% appearing a single time and approximately 9.3% taken by the ten largest. What was sequenced was peripheral blood. These receptors were taken from a man aged 50-60 years with acute or convalescent COVID-19.

As DNA, the CDR3 is TGTGCCAGCAGCCCTGGTGACGTCAGGGGCCCCTATGGCTACACCTTC. Translated: CASSPGDVRGPYGYTF. The V gene is TRBV5-8, the J gene TRBJ1-2, with D possibly being TRBD1 (6 bases). The V gene's germline CDR1 is SGHTS and CDR2 YDEGEE. The ends were cut back, 4 bases at V and 4 bases at J, with 20 bases in the middle. The CDR3 is made up of 16 amino acids.

The V call is TRBV5-1, the J call TRBJ1-2, with D maybe TRBD1 (6 bases). Germline-derived CDR1 and CDR2 are SGHRS and YFSETQ. The CDR3 is made up of 13 amino acids. V lost 2 bases and J 3 bases, leaving 8 bases between the germline ends. CDR3 sequence reads: CASSFEGDYGYTF. DNA for the CDR3: TGCGCCAGCAGCTTTGAGGGGGACTATGGCTACACCTTC.

The chain combines TRBV28 with TRBJ2-5; 7 bases fit TRBD1. The length of the CDR3 is 13 residues. CDR1 and CDR2 (germline): MDHEN, SYDVKM. V was clipped by 1 base and J by 7 bases; unmatched bases: 3. DNA for the CDR3: TGTGCCAGCAGTTTATTCGCAGGGGGGACCCAGTACTTC. Translation gives CASSLFAGGTQYF.